What follows are 7 T cell receptor beta chains derived from one specimen sequenced in a study of T cells after yellow fever vaccination. Each CDR3 protein is one row after TCRdb ran MiXCR on the 5' RACE reads. The sample carries 200,000 to 300,000 distinct CDR3 sequences, approximately 12% recorded once. Sequences were derived from CD4+ T cells sorted from PBMCs, sampled 45 days after the yellow fever booster vaccination. The origin of the receptors is a man aged 25 to 45 who received the YFV17D yellow fever vaccine.

In regard to this clonotype: A much larger clone sits a single nucleotide away, making a read error possible. The chain is built from TRBV12-3 or TRBV12-4 and TRBJ2-3, with 10 bases that match TRBD2. There are 15 residues in the CDR3. V lost 6 bases to trimming and J lost 5 bases; unmatched junction nucleotides: 8. The CDR3 is CASSRPGLARDTQYF. DNA of the CDR3: TGTGCCAGCAGCAGACCGGGACTAGCGAGAGATACGCAGTATTTT.

This clonotype was counted only a few times. The chain has TRBV27 and TRBJ1-2, with D perhaps matching TRBD1 (5 bases). Germline CDR1 reads MNHEY; CDR2 reads SMNVEV (reference sequence). Trimming took 3 bases from V and 7 from J, leaving 12 bases between them. The CDR3 spans 13 residues. The CDR3 region is CASSFGRDRGYTF. The DNA for the CDR3 is TGTGCCAGCAGTTTCGGTAGGGACCGTGGCTACACCTTC.

This clonotype was counted only a few times. This chain's CDR3 is CASRRSQGANYNEQFF. In nucleotides, the CDR3 is TGTGCCAGCAGACGTAGTCAGGGGGCCAACTACAATGAGCAGTTCTTC. The gene calls are TRBV6-1 and TRBJ2-1; 8 nucleotides align to TRBD1. CDR1 is MNHNS, CDR2 SASEGT, per germline. The ends lost 6 bases at V and 3 bases at J; junction bases unmatched: 10. This CDR3 contains 16 residues.

This clonotype was counted many times. The CDR3, as DNA: TGCAGTGCTGGTCAGGGGGCTGGCGAGCAGTACTTC. Translation: CSAGQGAGEQYF. The chain uses TRBV20-1 and TRBJ2-7, with 8 bases fitting TRBD1. Germline CDR1 reads DFQATT; CDR2 reads SNEGSKA (reference sequence). The CDR3 extends over 12 amino acids. Germline trimming cut 5 bases from V and 6 bases from J; bases unmatched to any gene: 6.

This clonotype appeared a few times. The V and J genes are TRBV7-6 and TRBJ2-3; unclear D gene. V was trimmed by 2 bases and J by 3 bases, leaving 15 bases between them. The germline V gene has CDR1 SGHVS and CDR2 FNYEAQ. The CDR3 sequence is 16 residues long. The CDR3 spells CASSLQQLKGTDTQYF. DNA of the CDR3: TGTGCCAGCAGCTTACAGCAATTAAAAGGGACAGATACGCAGTATTTT. The entire variable domain, with the rest obtained from reference TRBV7-6 and TRBJ2-3, is as follows: GAGVSQSPRYKVTKRGQDVALRCDPISGHVSLYWYRQALGQGPEFLTYFNYEAQQDKSGLPNDRFSAERPEGSISTLTIQRTEQRDSAMYRCASSLQQLKGTDTQYFGPGTRLTVL.

This chain connects TRBV14 to TRBJ2-2; D call uncertain. The germline V gene encodes CDR1 SGHDN and CDR2 FVKESK. Trimming pared 4 bases from V and 5 bases from J, leaving 17 bases between. The CDR3 runs 16 residues. CDR3 protein: CASSPALRVLTGELFF. CDR3 sequence (DNA): TGTGCCAGCAGCCCAGCCCTCAGAGTGCTGACCGGGGAGCTGTTTTTT.

This clonotype was observed a handful of times. The chain is built from TRBV20-1 and TRBJ2-7, with TRBD1 matching over 9 bases. V was clipped by 3 bases and J by 6 bases; unmatched bases: 9. CDR3 length equals 14 residues. The germline V gene encodes CDR1 DFQATT and CDR2 SNEGSKA (reference sequence). The CDR3 region has the DNA TGCAGTGCTAGCCCCGGGACAGGGCTTCGCGAGCAGTACTTC. This translates into CSASPGTGLREQYF.